A single sample is the source of the 30 T cell receptor beta chains below, sequenced in a study of T cell repertoires in cytomegalovirus infection. No antigen has been identified for these receptors. MiXCR was run by TCRdb on the reads, yielding one entry per CDR3 protein. Here the sample spans tens of thousands of distinct CDR3 sequences, roughly 20% being singletons. This sample comprised CD8+ T cells from cultured PBMCs, obtained from culture after CMV antigen stimulation. The receptor set was obtained from a human donor in good health (CMV status not recorded). Some clones in this sample may be carry-over from other donors' samples.

This sequence joins TRBV7-6 and TRBJ2-1; 9 bases match TRBD2. The CDR3 length is 17 residues. With V trimmed by 6 bases and J by 4 bases, 13 bases remained unmatched. Per germline, CDR1 SGHVS and CDR2 FNYEAQ. Written as DNA, the CDR3 is TGTGCCAGCAGTCCGTATATGTCGCGGGAGGGATACAATGAGCAGTTCTTC. It encodes CASSPYMSREGYNEQFF. Supplemented by reference TRBV7-6 and TRBJ2-1, the full variable domain reads GAGVSQSPRYKVTKRGQDVALRCDPISGHVSLYWYRQALGQGPEFLTYFNYEAQQDKSGLPNDRFSAERPEGSISTLTIQRTEQRDSAMYRCASSPYMSREGYNEQFFGPGTRLTVL.

This clonotype occurred a few times. This chain connects TRBV7-9 to TRBJ2-1, with TRBD1 matching 8 bases. Germline trimming cut 6 bases from V and 6 bases from J; bases unmatched to any gene: 7. The germline V gene encodes CDR1 SEHNR and CDR2 FQNEAQ (reference sequence). The CDR3 extends over 14 amino acids. For the CDR3, the DNA is TGTGCCAGCAGACAACTAACAGGGGGCAATGAGCAGTTCTTC. Residues: CASRQLTGGNEQFF.

This clonotype was seen ten or more times. The J gene is TRBJ1-1, the V gene TRBV7-8, with D perhaps TRBD1 (6 bases). CDR3 length: 14 residues. The germline gives CDR1 SGHVS, CDR2 FQNEAQ. V shed 2 bases and J shed 7 bases, with 14 bases lying between them. The CDR3 sequence: CASSLRGTGSEAFF. DNA for the CDR3: TGTGCCAGCAGCTTAAGGGGTACAGGGAGTGAAGCTTTCTTT.

This clonotype was seen a handful of times. The genes are TRBV9 and TRBJ2-3, with TRBD2 matching 9 bases. V was pared by 4 bases and J by 1 base, with 4 bases of the junction left unmatched. The CDR3 covers 15 residues. Germline CDR1 reads SGDLS; CDR2 reads YYNGEE. The CDR3 DNA is TGTGCCAGCAGCCCTAGCGGGGCTGGCACAGATACGCAGTATTTT. Its translation is CASSPSGAGTDTQYF.

The chain employs TRBV18 and TRBJ2-7; D is undetermined. CDR3 size: 12 residues. Germline V gene data show CDR1 as KGHSH and CDR2 as LQKENI. V dropped 3 bases and J dropped 5 bases, with 8 bases sitting between them. CDR3: CASSPLMDEQYF. CDR3 nucleotide sequence: TGTGCCAGCTCACCTCTGATGGACGAGCAGTACTTC.

This clonotype was counted between two and nine times. This chain links TRBV7-2 with TRBJ2-3; 7 bases are shared with TRBD1. CDR1 is SGHTA, CDR2 FQGNSA, per germline. The CDR3 has 13 residues. The junction had 0 bases not matched to a gene; V was cut back by 1 base and J by 5 bases. CDR3 in DNA: TGTGCCAGCAGCTTAGGGGACAGAGATACGCAGTATTTT. This sequence encodes CASSLGDRDTQYF.

This clonotype was seen more than once but under ten times. This chain links TRBV19 with TRBJ2-1; the D is unclear. The V end lost 1 base, the J end lost 2 bases, and 9 bases lay between the germline ends. CDR1 is LNHDA and CDR2 is SQIVND in the germline V gene (reference sequence). The CDR3 runs 15 residues. The CDR3 is CASSIGPSAYNEQFF. The CDR3 nucleotides are TGTGCCAGTAGTATAGGGCCCAGTGCCTACAATGAGCAGTTCTTC.

The CDR3 is CASRSWTGSQETQYF. In DNA, the CDR3 is TGTGCCAGCAGGTCTTGGACAGGCTCACAAGAGACCCAGTACTTC. The V gene is TRBV28, the J gene TRBJ2-5; TRBD1 agrees at 7 bases. The V gene's germline CDR1 is MDHEN and CDR2 SYDVKM. V dropped 6 bases and J dropped 2; count of bases not matched to a gene: 9. The CDR3 contains 15 residues.

The chain carries TRBV7-6 and TRBJ2-2; no firm D call. The V end was cut by 2 bases, the J end by 6 bases, with 4 bases between. CDR3 length: 12 amino acids. CDR1 is SGHVS, CDR2 FNYEAQ, per germline. CDR3 DNA: TGTGCCAGCAGCTTAACTCCCGGGGAGCTGTTTTTT. It specifies CASSLTPGELFF.

A few counts support this clonotype. The CDR3: CASRPTEGQTNTEAFF. CDR3 coding DNA: TGTGCCAGCAGGCCTACTGAGGGACAGACTAACACTGAAGCTTTCTTT. This chain uses TRBV7-9 with TRBJ1-1; 7 bases fit TRBD1. This CDR3 comprises 16 residues. Germline CDR1 SEHNR, CDR2 FQNEAQ (reference sequence). J was trimmed by 2 bases and V by 6 bases; bases with no gene match: 12. Together with reference TRBV7-9 and TRBJ1-1, the CDR3 gives the full variable domain: DTGVSQNPRHKITKRGQNVTFRCDPISEHNRLYWYRQTLGQGPEFLTYFQNEAQLEKSRLLSDRFSAERPKGSFSTLEIQRTEQGDSAMYLCASRPTEGQTNTEAFFGQGTRLTVV.

The V gene is TRBV6-2 or TRBV6-3, the J gene TRBJ2-1; 12 nucleotides align to TRBD2. CDR3 length: 17 residues. Germline V gene lookup returns CDR1 MNHEY and CDR2 SVGEGT. The V segment lost 0 bases and the J segment 4 bases; nucleotides outside the gene matches: 4. The CDR3 region has the DNA TGTGCCAGCAGTTACTCATCCGGGACTAGCGGGTACAATGAGCAGTTCTTC. It encodes CASSYSSGTSGYNEQFF.

V gene TRBV7-8 combines with J gene TRBJ2-1; the D gene is possibly TRBD2 (6 bases). The CDR3 sequence is 13 residues long. Germline V gene lookup returns CDR1 SGHVS and CDR2 FQNEAQ. V shed 5 bases and J shed 15 bases, with 20 bases lying between them. In DNA, the CDR3 is TGTGCCAGCAGCCCCCTCGGGAGTGAGTCGCTGTTCTTC. Translated: CASSPLGSESLFF.

This clonotype has a count of ten or more. This rearrangement joins TRBV27 to TRBJ1-5; no definite D call. V was trimmed by 0 bases and J by 3 bases, leaving 3 bases between them. The CDR3 has 13 amino acids. CDR1 and CDR2 (germline): MNHEY, SMNVEV (reference sequence). The CDR3 coding sequence is TGTGCCAGCAGTTTATCGTACAATCAGCCCCAGCATTTT. As protein: CASSLSYNQPQHF.

The rearrangement uses TRBV19 and TRBJ1-5; no clear D. The CDR3 length is 15 residues. Germline V gene data show CDR1 as LNHDA and CDR2 as SQIVND (reference sequence). V dropped 3 bases and J dropped 0 bases, with 9 bases sitting between them. This CDR3 reads CASSMVYGSNQPQHF. The CDR3 DNA reads as TGTGCCAGTAGTATGGTTTACGGTAGCAATCAGCCCCAGCATTTT.

The chain joins TRBV4-3 to TRBJ1-4, with TRBD1 as a possible D gene (5 bases). The CDR3 is 18 amino acids. The V and J ends lost 1 base and 0 bases respectively, with 15 bases between them. Germline CDR1 LGHNA, CDR2 YSLEER. The CDR3 reads CASSQAGPRSATNEKLFF. DNA for the CDR3: TGCGCCAGCAGCCAAGCAGGGCCGAGGAGCGCAACTAATGAAAAACTGTTTTTT.

The V and J genes are TRBV29-1 and TRBJ2-1; the D gene could be TRBD1 or TRBD2 (5 bases each). In germline, CDR1 is SQVTM, CDR2 ANQGSEA. This CDR3 contains 15 residues. V lost 0 bases and J lost 3, with 12 bases in between. The CDR3 nucleotides read TGCAGCGTTGAAGAGATCGGGACCAGCTACAATGAGCAGTTCTTC. Translated: CSVEEIGTSYNEQFF.

The V and J genes are TRBV7-2 and TRBJ2-2; TRBD2 aligns across 15 bases. The germline CDR1 and CDR2 sequences are SGHTA and FQGNSA. This CDR3 region has 18 residues. V trimming: 5 bases; J trimming: 5 bases; junction bases outside the gene matches: 9. This CDR3 is CASSPRTSGGARTGELFF. The CDR3 coding sequence is TGTGCCAGCAGCCCCCGGACTAGCGGGGGGGCCCGGACCGGGGAGCTGTTTTTT.

This chain links TRBV9 with TRBJ1-1; possibly TRBD1 for D (5 bases). Per germline, CDR1 SGDLS and CDR2 YYNGEE. This CDR3 is 14 amino acids long. The V end lost 0 bases, the J end lost 1 base, and 7 bases lay between the germline ends. The CDR3 loop reads CASSVGGRNTEAFF. The DNA of the CDR3 is TGTGCCAGCAGCGTAGGGGGCAGGAACACTGAAGCTTTCTTT.

This clonotype was observed many times. This chain links TRBV28 with TRBJ2-7, with TRBD2 matching over 7 bases. The CDR3 totals 15 residues. CDR1 and CDR2 from the germline V gene are MDHEN and SYDVKM. The trim removed 4 bases at V and 2 bases at J, leaving 8 bases unmatched. CDR3 bases: TGTGCCAGCAGTTCCACACCGGGACTAACCTACGAGCAGTACTTC. Translation: CASSSTPGLTYEQYF.

This clonotype came up a few times. This sequence joins TRBV7-8 and TRBJ2-3; 9 bases are shared with TRBD2. J was trimmed by 5 bases and V by 4 bases; bases with no gene match: 10. Germline V gene data show CDR1 as SGHVS and CDR2 as FQNEAQ. This CDR3 comprises 16 residues. The CDR3 reads CASSWPRGGAGDTQYF. CDR3 DNA sequence: TGTGCCAGCAGCTGGCCTCGCGGGGGGGCAGGAGATACGCAGTATTTT.

Of note for this clonotype: The junction shows a germline mismatch at one end, possibly a read error. J is TRBJ1-2 and V is TRBV6-8, with D uncertain. The CDR3 length is 13 residues. Per germline, CDR1 MNHGY and CDR2 SAAAGT. The CDR3 sequence is CDSSPTINYGYTF. CDR3 coding DNA: TGTGACAGCAGCCCGACGATCAACTATGGCTACACCTTC.

The rearrangement links TRBV19 to TRBJ2-7; maybe TRBD1 (5 bases). Germline loops: CDR1 LNHDA, CDR2 SQIVND (reference sequence). CDR3 size: 15 residues. V was clipped by 6 bases and J by 3 bases, with 18 bases between them. CDR3 in amino acids: CASRAGMGIYYEQYF. CDR3 nucleotides: TGTGCCAGTAGGGCAGGGATGGGGATATACTACGAGCAGTACTTC.

The chain has TRBV19 and TRBJ2-2, with D maybe TRBD1 (5 bases). The CDR3 loop spans 15 amino acids. V was cut by 3 bases and J by 7 bases, with 15 bases left in between. CDR1 is LNHDA and CDR2 is SQIVND in the germline V gene (reference sequence). The CDR3 sequence: CASSITRGTDGELFF. The CDR3 DNA is TGTGCCAGTAGTATCACAAGGGGAACAGACGGGGAGCTGTTTTTT.

This clonotype was seen more than once but under ten times. Germline and junction disagree at one end, which may indicate a read error. As DNA, the CDR3 is TGTTCCAGCAGCTCTCGGGAGGGTCCAGAGCAGTTCTTC. This encodes CSSSSREGPEQFF. This chain links TRBV7-8 with TRBJ2-1, with TRBD2 matching 8 bases. Germline V gene lookup returns CDR1 SGHVS and CDR2 FQNEAQ. CDR3 size: 13 residues.

The chain recombines TRBV27 with TRBJ2-3; no firm D call. The germline CDR1 and CDR2 sequences are MNHEY and SMNVEV (reference sequence). Trimming pared 6 bases from V and 2 bases from J, leaving 12 bases between. This CDR3 contains 14 residues. The CDR3: CASSPVVATDTQYF. For the CDR3, the DNA is TGTGCCAGCAGCCCGGTAGTGGCCACAGATACGCAGTATTTT.

This clonotype was picked up a small number of times. V is TRBV19 and J is TRBJ2-3; D not resolved. Germline CDR1 and CDR2: LNHDA and SQIVND (reference sequence). The V end lost 1 base, the J end lost 4 bases, and 3 bases lay between the germline ends. The length of the CDR3 is 12 residues. In DNA, the CDR3 is TGTGCCAGTAGTATAGCCCCAGATACGCAGTATTTT. As protein: CASSIAPDTQYF.

This rearrangement joins TRBV10-3 to TRBJ1-2; 8 nucleotides line up with TRBD1. CDR3 length: 14 amino acids. Trimming at V came to 7 bases and at J to 4 bases, leaving 8 bases not matched to a gene. The germline V gene has CDR1 ENHRY and CDR2 SYGVKD. CDR3: CAINTGGGPYGYTF. In nucleotides, the CDR3 is TGTGCCATCAACACAGGGGGGGGGCCCTATGGCTACACCTTC.

This clonotype was picked up a small number of times. This chain connects TRBV28 to TRBJ1-5; D unresolved. The CDR3 covers 14 residues. V was pared by 5 bases and J by 3 bases, with 11 bases between. Germline lookup yields CDR1 MDHEN and CDR2 SYDVKM. The chain's CDR3 is CASSPNNNNQPQHF. In nucleotides, the CDR3 is TGTGCCAGCAGTCCCAACAACAACAATCAGCCCCAGCATTTT.

This clonotype has ten or more counts. The rearrangement joins TRBV12-3 or TRBV12-4 to TRBJ1-2, with TRBD1 identical over 10 bases. This CDR3 comprises 14 residues. The ends lost 7 bases at V and 4 bases at J; junction bases unmatched: 6. CDR3 residues: CASTQRDRGYGYTF. CDR3 bases: TGTGCCAGCACCCAACGGGACAGGGGCTATGGCTACACCTTC.

This chain joins TRBV19 and TRBJ2-1, with a possible D match to TRBD2 (5 bases). CDR1 is LNHDA, CDR2 SQIVND, per germline (reference sequence). V lost 3 bases and J 7 bases, leaving 10 bases between the germline ends. The CDR3 is made up of 13 amino acids. CDR3 region: CASSMSSGNEQFF. CDR3 DNA sequence: TGTGCCAGTAGTATGTCGTCGGGAAATGAGCAGTTCTTC.